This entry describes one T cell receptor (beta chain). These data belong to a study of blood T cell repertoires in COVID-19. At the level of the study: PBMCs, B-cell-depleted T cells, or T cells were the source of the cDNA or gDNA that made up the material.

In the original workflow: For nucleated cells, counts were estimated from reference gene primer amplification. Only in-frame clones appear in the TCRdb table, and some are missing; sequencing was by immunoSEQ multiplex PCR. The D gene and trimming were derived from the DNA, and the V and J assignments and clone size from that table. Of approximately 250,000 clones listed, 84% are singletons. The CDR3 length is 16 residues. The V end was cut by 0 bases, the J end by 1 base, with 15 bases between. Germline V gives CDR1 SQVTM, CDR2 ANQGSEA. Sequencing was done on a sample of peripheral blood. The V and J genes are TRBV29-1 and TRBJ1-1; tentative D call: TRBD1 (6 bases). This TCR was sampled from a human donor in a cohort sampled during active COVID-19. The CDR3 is CSVEEARGGTNTEAFF. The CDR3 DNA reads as TGCAGCGTTGAAGAGGCGAGGGGGGGGACGAACACTGAAGCTTTCTTT.